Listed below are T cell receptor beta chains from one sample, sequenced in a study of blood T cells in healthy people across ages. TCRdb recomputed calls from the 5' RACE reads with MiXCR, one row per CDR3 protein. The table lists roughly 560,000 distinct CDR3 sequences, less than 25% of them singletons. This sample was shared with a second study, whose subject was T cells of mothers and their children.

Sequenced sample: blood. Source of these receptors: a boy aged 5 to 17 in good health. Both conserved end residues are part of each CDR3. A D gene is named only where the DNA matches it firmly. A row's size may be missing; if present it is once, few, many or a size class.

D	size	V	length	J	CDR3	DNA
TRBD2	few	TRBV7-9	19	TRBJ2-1	CASSSGTSGGRSSYNEQFF	TGTGCCAGCAGCTCTGGGACTAGCGGGGGCCGAAGCTCCTACAATGAGCAGTTCTTC
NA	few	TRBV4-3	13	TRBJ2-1	CASSQVSASEQFF	TGCGCCAGCAGCCAAGTTAGCGCTAGCGAGCAGTTCTTC
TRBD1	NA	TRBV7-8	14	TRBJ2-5	CASSRRDSKETQYF	TGTGCCAGCAGCCGCCGGGACAGCAAAGAGACCCAGTACTTT
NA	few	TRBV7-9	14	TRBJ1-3	CASSLGPSGNTIYF	TGTGCCAGCAGCTTAGGCCCTTCTGGAAACACCATATATTTT
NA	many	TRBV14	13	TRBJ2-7	CASSQVRGYEQYF	TGCGCCAGCAGCCAAGTAAGGGGTTACGAGCAGTACTTC
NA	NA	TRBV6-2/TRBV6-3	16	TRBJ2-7	CASSYGLGTASYEQYF	TGTGCCAGCAGTTACGGGCTCGGGACGGCCTCCTACGAGCAGTACTTC
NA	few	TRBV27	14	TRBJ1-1	CATQGENSGTEAFF	TGTGCCACCCAAGGGGAAAACTCGGGGACTGAAGCTTTCTTT
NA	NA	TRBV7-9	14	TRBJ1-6	CASSLPGSNSPLHF	TGTGCCAGCAGCTTACCAGGATCAAATTCACCCCTCCACTTT
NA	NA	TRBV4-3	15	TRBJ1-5	CASSQDRRQDQPQHF	TGCGCCAGCAGCCAAGATCGCAGGCAGGATCAGCCCCAGCATTTT
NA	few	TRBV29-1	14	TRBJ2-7	CSVEEDRESYEQYF	TGCAGCGTTGAAGAGGACAGAGAATCCTACGAGCAGTACTTC
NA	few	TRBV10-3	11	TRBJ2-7	CAIGTDYEQYF	TGTGCCATCGGTACCGATTACGAGCAGTACTTC
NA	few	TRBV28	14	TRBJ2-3	CASRQGGAADTQYF	TGTGCCAGCAGGCAGGGGGGGGCGGCAGATACGCAGTATTTT
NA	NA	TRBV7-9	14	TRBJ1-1	CASSPRAVSTGAFF	TGTGCCAGCAGCCCTAGGGCGGTAAGTACTGGAGCTTTCTTT
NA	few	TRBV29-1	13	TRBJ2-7	CSVEFSSSYEQYF	TGCAGCGTTGAATTCTCATCCTCCTACGAGCAGTACTTC
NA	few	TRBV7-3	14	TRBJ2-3	CASSLIGGGDTQYF	TGTGCCAGCAGCTTAATTGGGGGAGGAGATACGCAGTATTTT
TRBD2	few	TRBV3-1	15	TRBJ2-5	CASSLRAGAEKTQYF	TGTGCCAGCAGCCTAAGAGCGGGAGCCGAGAAGACCCAGTACTTC
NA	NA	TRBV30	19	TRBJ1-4	CAWSPQGDWSHRGNEKLFF	TGTGCCTGGAGTCCCCAAGGGGACTGGTCCCATCGGGGAAATGAAAAACTGTTTTTT
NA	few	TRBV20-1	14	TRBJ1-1	CSARAGVMNTEAFF	TGCAGTGCTAGAGCGGGGGTCATGAACACTGAAGCTTTCTTT
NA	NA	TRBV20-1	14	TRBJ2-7	CSARDFEGVYEQYF	TGCAGTGCTAGAGATTTTGAGGGAGTCTACGAGCAGTACTTC
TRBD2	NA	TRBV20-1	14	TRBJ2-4	CSATIGGVKNIQYF	TGCAGTGCGACCATTGGGGGGGTCAAAAACATTCAGTACTTC
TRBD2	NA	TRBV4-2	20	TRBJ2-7	CASSQDSIVLLAGGAYEQYF	TGTGCCAGCAGCCAAGATTCAATCGTTTTACTAGCGGGAGGCGCCTACGAGCAGTACTTC
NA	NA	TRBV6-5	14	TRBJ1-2	CASSPLGENYAYTF	TGTGCCAGCTCTCCCCTTGGGGAGAACTATGCCTACACCTTC
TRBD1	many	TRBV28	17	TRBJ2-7	CASRPALRGLSSYEQYF	TGTGCCAGCAGGCCCGCCCTCAGGGGGCTTAGTTCCTACGAGCAGTACTTC
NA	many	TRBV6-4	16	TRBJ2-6	CASSDSSGSGANVLTF	TGTGCCAGCAGTGACTCTAGCGGCTCTGGGGCCAACGTCCTGACTTTC
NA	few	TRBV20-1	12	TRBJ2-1	CSASTPVGEQFF	TGCAGTGCTAGTACGCCAGTAGGGGAGCAGTTCTTC
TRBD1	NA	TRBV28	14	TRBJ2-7	CASLGGTGSGEQYF	TGTGCCAGCCTGGGTGGGACAGGGTCGGGCGAGCAGTACTTC
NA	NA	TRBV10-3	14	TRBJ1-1	CATARGGRDIEAFF	TGTGCCACCGCTCGGGGGGGCCGGGACATTGAAGCTTTCTTT
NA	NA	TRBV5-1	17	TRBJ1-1	CASSPARHNGTNTEAFF	TGCGCCAGCAGCCCCGCGCGCCATAACGGTACGAACACTGAAGCTTTCTTT
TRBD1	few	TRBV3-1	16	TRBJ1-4	CASSQVPGTGDEKLFF	TGTGCCAGCAGCCAAGTTCCCGGGACAGGAGACGAAAAACTGTTTTTT
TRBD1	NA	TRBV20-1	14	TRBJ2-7	CSATRTGVFYEQYF	TGCAGTGCTACTCGGACAGGGGTATTTTACGAGCAGTACTTC